This is a list of T cell receptor beta chains from one sample in a study of shared clonotypes between healthy human individuals. Using immunoSEQ multiplex PCR, the repertoire was profiled, and TCRdb retains in-frame clones only, with some absent. The sample records roughly 1,800,000 clones, approximately 95% being singletons. Sequencing used naive CD8+ T cells sorted from blood. These receptors were collected from a man aged 18-30 years in good health. The CDR3 runs from the conserved cysteine through the conserved F or W. A D gene is named only where the DNA matches it firmly. Clone size, where shown, is once, few, many, or a class for clones that have expanded.

>TRBV30|TRBJ1-2|NA|NA
CAWSEAGGYTF
TGTGCCTGGAGTGAAGCGGGTGGCTACACCTTC
>TRBV11-2|TRBJ1-2|once|NA
CASSLNRDLKGGYTF
TGTGCCAGCAGCTTAAATAGGGACTTGAAGGGGGGCTACACCTTC
>TRBV4-1|TRBJ1-6|NA|NA
CASSQGGNSPLHF
TGCGCCAGCAGCCAAGGCGGCAATTCACCCCTCCACTTT
>TRBV6-5|TRBJ2-5|NA|TRBD2
CASSYSAGVETQYF
TGTGCCAGCAGTTACTCGGCGGGGGTAGAGACCCAGTACTTC
>TRBV27|TRBJ1-1|NA|TRBD1
CASSDRGPDTEAFF
TGTGCCAGCAGCGACAGGGGGCCGGACACTGAAGCTTTCTTT
>TRBV2|TRBJ2-1|NA|NA
CATRDYNEQFF
TGTGCCACCCGAGACTACAATGAGCAGTTCTTC
>TRBV19|TRBJ2-3|NA|NA
CASSEYAHDTQYF
TGTGCCAGTAGCGAGTATGCACACGATACGCAGTATTTT
>TRBV7-9|TRBJ2-5|NA|NA
CASSLVGGEETQYF
TGTGCCAGCAGCTTAGTTGGAGGGGAAGAGACCCAGTACTTC
>TRBV5-1|TRBJ1-1|NA|TRBD1
CASTGTVNTEAFF
TGCGCCAGCACCGGGACAGTGAACACTGAAGCTTTCTTT
>TRBV2|TRBJ2-3|NA|TRBD1
CASSEVGRGTGTSTDTQYF
TGTGCCAGCAGTGAAGTGGGGAGAGGGACAGGAACTAGCACAGATACGCAGTATTTT
>TRBV30|TRBJ2-2|NA|NA
CAWTKGHTNTGELFF
TGTGCCTGGACTAAGGGACACACAAACACCGGGGAGCTGTTTTTT
>TRBV4-3|TRBJ2-1|NA|NA
CASSQDEIAHEQFF
TGCGCCAGCAGCCAAGATGAGATAGCACATGAGCAGTTCTTC
>TRBV9|TRBJ2-7|once|NA
CASSVDTGLRGEEQYF
TGTGCCAGCAGCGTAGACACCGGACTCAGGGGAGAAGAGCAGTACTTC
>TRBV13|TRBJ1-1|NA|NA
CASSESGVGLGTEAFF
TGTGCCAGCAGTGAAAGTGGGGTTGGCCTTGGTACTGAAGCTTTCTTT
>TRBV9|TRBJ2-1|NA|TRBD2
CASSVTAGGIYNEQFF
TGTGCCAGCAGCGTAACCGCGGGGGGGATCTACAATGAGCAGTTCTTC
>TRBV28|TRBJ1-1|once|NA
CASSLRGATEAFF
TGTGCCAGCAGTTTAAGAGGGGCGACTGAAGCTTTCTTT
>TRBV6-5|TRBJ2-5|NA|TRBD1
CASSYGQGEETQYF
TGTGCCAGCAGTTACGGACAGGGGGAAGAGACCCAGTACTTC
>TRBV18|TRBJ2-7|NA|TRBD1
CASSPGTGDYEQYF
TGTGCCAGCTCACCCGGGACAGGGGACTACGAGCAGTACTTC
>TRBV9|TRBJ2-5|NA|NA
CASSSTGGAYETQYF
TGTGCCAGCAGCTCCACTGGGGGGGCCTACGAGACCCAGTACTTC
>TRBV27|TRBJ1-2|NA|NA
CASSSRPSGVDGYTF
TGTGCCAGCAGTTCCCGCCCTTCAGGGGTAGACGGCTACACCTTC
>TRBV6-5|TRBJ2-7|NA|TRBD2
CASSYFLAGKPYEQYF
TGTGCCAGCAGTTACTTCTTAGCGGGAAAGCCCTACGAGCAGTACTTC
>TRBV2|TRBJ2-2|NA|NA
CAIITTGELFF
TGTGCCATCATAACCACCGGGGAGCTGTTTTTT
>TRBV10-2|TRBJ2-5|NA|TRBD2
CASSESVSSGVDGTQYF
TGCGCCAGCAGTGAGTCGGTGTCTAGCGGGGTGGATGGGACCCAGTACTTC
>TRBV7-8|TRBJ2-1|NA|NA
CASSLVSYNEQFF
TGTGCCAGCAGCTTAGTGAGCTACAATGAGCAGTTCTTC
>TRBV7-9|TRBJ1-1|NA|TRBD1
CASSDYRGLREDTEAFF
TGTGCCAGCAGCGACTACAGGGGTTTGAGGGAGGACACTGAAGCTTTCTTT
>TRBV30|TRBJ1-3|NA|NA
CAWSAGNTIYF
TGTGCCTGGAGTGCGGGAAACACCATATATTTT
>TRBV27|TRBJ2-5|NA|NA
CASSFVEGETQYF
TGTGCCAGCAGTTTTGTGGAGGGAGAGACCCAGTACTTC
>TRBV5-5|TRBJ1-2|NA|NA
CASSQTGAGSFNYGYTF
TGTGCCAGCAGCCAAACGGGGGCAGGGTCCTTTAACTATGGCTACACCTTC
>TRBV5-8|TRBJ2-5|NA|NA
CASSFQGTQYF
TGTGCCAGCAGCTTCCAGGGGACCCAGTACTTC
>TRBV5-8|TRBJ2-7|NA|NA
CASSLVGPTYEQYF
TGTGCCAGCAGCTTGGTGGGTCCAACCTACGAGCAGTACTTC
>TRBV9|TRBJ2-3|NA|NA
CASSVEAFPDTQYF
TGTGCCAGCAGCGTAGAAGCTTTCCCAGATACGCAGTATTTT
>TRBV10-3|TRBJ1-4|NA|TRBD1
CAIITFVQGWNEKLFF
TGTGCCATCATTACCTTTGTACAGGGGTGGAATGAAAAACTGTTTTTT
>TRBV28|TRBJ1-2|NA|TRBD1
CASRLTGENYGYTF
TGTGCCAGCAGACTTACAGGGGAGAACTATGGCTACACCTTC
>TRBV27|TRBJ2-3|NA|TRBD2
CASSGLVPDTQYF
TGTGCCAGCAGCGGACTAGTGCCAGATACGCAGTATTTT
>TRBV27|TRBJ2-7|NA|TRBD2
CASSYGLALSYEQYF
TGTGCCAGCAGCTACGGACTAGCCCTCTCCTACGAGCAGTACTTC
>TRBV6-1|TRBJ2-2|NA|NA
CASERGANTGELFF
TGTGCCTCGGAGAGGGGGGCGAACACCGGGGAGCTGTTTTTT
>TRBV5-6|TRBJ2-5|NA|NA
CASSLVAPQETQYF
TGTGCCAGCAGCTTGGTAGCTCCACAAGAGACCCAGTACTTC
>TRBV14|TRBJ1-2|NA|NA
CASSPTAFYGYTF
TGTGCCAGCAGCCCGACAGCTTTTTATGGCTACACCTTC
>TRBV7-9|TRBJ2-5|NA|NA
CASSLGVAAQETQYF
TGTGCCAGCAGCCTCGGGGTAGCGGCACAAGAGACCCAGTACTTC
>TRBV5-4|TRBJ2-5|NA|NA
CASSLAAGQETQYF
TGTGCCAGCAGCTTGGCGGCAGGGCAAGAGACCCAGTACTTC
>TRBV6-5|TRBJ2-1|NA|TRBD2
CASSLAGGPNEQFF
TGTGCCAGCAGTCTAGCGGGGGGCCCCAATGAGCAGTTCTTC
>TRBV6-1|TRBJ2-7|once|NA
CASSGDTNYEQYF
TGTGCCAGCAGTGGGGACACGAACTACGAGCAGTACTTC
>TRBV4-1|TRBJ1-1|NA|NA
CASSRTRTEAFF
TGCGCCAGCAGCCGGACCCGCACTGAAGCTTTCTTT
>TRBV4-1|TRBJ2-7|NA|NA
CASSRKPHDSYTSYEQYF
TGCGCCAGCAGCCGCAAACCCCATGACAGTTACACTTCCTACGAGCAGTACTTC
>TRBV6-6|TRBJ1-2|NA|NA
CASSIAWGAEGYTF
TGTGCCAGCAGTATCGCTTGGGGGGCGGAGGGCTACACCTTC
>TRBV6-5|TRBJ2-1|NA|TRBD1
CASSYSTGERDNEQFF
TGTGCCAGCAGTTACTCCACAGGGGAACGAGACAATGAGCAGTTCTTC
>TRBV7-2|TRBJ1-6|few|NA
CASSLVVSPSPLHF
TGTGCCAGCAGCTTAGTGGTCTCTCCGTCACCCCTCCACTTT
>TRBV27|TRBJ2-7|NA|TRBD1
CASSPGQGYEQYF
TGTGCCAGCAGTCCTGGACAGGGCTACGAGCAGTACTTC
>TRBV7-6|TRBJ2-3|NA|NA
CASTAFGEGDTQYF
TGTGCCAGCACCGCCTTCGGGGAAGGGGATACGCAGTATTTT
>TRBV7-8|TRBJ2-2|once|NA
CASTLYRGTGELFF
TGTGCCAGCACCCTTTATCGAGGGACCGGGGAGCTGTTTTTT
>TRBV4-1|TRBJ1-1|once|NA
CASSQSPGGLIAGEAFF
TGCGCCAGCAGCCAATCCCCTGGGGGCCTCATAGCAGGTGAAGCTTTCTTT
>TRBV27|TRBJ2-3|NA|TRBD2
CASSLVAGNTDTQYF
TGTGCCAGCAGTTTGGTAGCGGGAAACACAGATACGCAGTATTTT
>TRBV15|TRBJ2-3|NA|NA
CATSREPISVPSTDTQYF
TGTGCCACCAGCAGGGAACCTATTAGCGTCCCTAGCACAGATACGCAGTATTTT
>TRBV9|TRBJ1-6|NA|TRBD1
CASSVAAGGSVYNSPLHF
TGTGCCAGCAGCGTAGCGGCAGGGGGGTCGGTCTATAATTCACCCCTCCACTTT
>TRBV19|TRBJ1-6|NA|NA
CASSIFGRAPLHF
TGTGCCAGTAGTATATTCGGTAGAGCACCCCTCCACTTT